The next 29 T cell receptor beta chains were all read from a single sample in a study of T cell responses to AZD1222 COVID-19 vaccine. This table comes from immunoSEQ multiplex PCR, and its TCRdb copy is limited to in-frame clones, with some not included. The sample yields around 120,000 clones, 80% to 90% seen once. The sample here was peripheral blood, taken 28 days after the second AZD1222 dose. These TCRs come from an adult who received the AZD1222 COVID-19 vaccine.

The chain links TRBV2 to TRBJ1-5; D perhaps matches TRBD1 (6 bases). V was cut by 8 bases and J by 0 bases, with 11 bases left in between. Looked up from germline, CDR1 is SNHLY and CDR2 is FYNNEI. CDR3 length equals 14 residues. CDR3 loop: CASLGRGSNQPQHF. The CDR3 region has the DNA TGTGCCAGCCTGGGCAGGGGTAGCAATCAGCCCCAGCATTTT. The entire variable domain, with the rest obtained from reference TRBV2 and TRBJ1-5, is as follows: EPEVTQTPSHQVTQMGQEVILRCVPISNHLYFYWYRQILGQKVEFLVSFYNNEISEKSEIFDDQFSVERPDGSNFTLKIRSTKLEDSAMYFCASLGRGSNQPQHFGDGTRLSIL.

V usage is TRBV27 and J usage is TRBJ2-2; D gene uncertain. Deletions cut 6 bases from V and 6 bases from J, with 5 bases between. This CDR3 contains 11 residues. Per germline, CDR1 MNHEY and CDR2 SMNVEV (reference sequence). Written as DNA, the CDR3 is TGTGCCAGCAGGTTCGCCGGGGAGCTGTTTTTT. As protein: CASRFAGELFF.

This clone rates as medium-sized. The V and J genes are TRBV4-1 and TRBJ1-4; D unclear. Germline loops: CDR1 MGHRA, CDR2 YSYEKL. The CDR3 length is 12 residues. V was shortened by 5 bases and J by 8 bases, with 9 bases between the two germline ends. CDR3 region: CASSALMEKLFF. CDR3 nucleotide sequence: TGCGCCAGCAGCGCTTTGATGGAAAAACTGTTTTTT.

The chain carries TRBV28 and TRBJ2-7, with 11 bases that match TRBD2. This CDR3 has 15 residues. V shed 6 bases, J shed 4 bases, and the junction held 8 bases outside the gene matches. The germline CDR1 and CDR2 sequences are MDHEN and SYDVKM. The CDR3 DNA sequence: TGTGCCAGCAGCCCTACTAGCGGGGGTCGGTACGAGCAGTACTTC. This codes for CASSPTSGGRYEQYF.

V usage is TRBV9 and J usage is TRBJ1-1; D perhaps matches TRBD1 (6 bases). Trimming left V 3 bases short and J 1 base short, with 10 bases between. This CDR3 has 14 amino acids. Looked up from germline, CDR1 is SGDLS and CDR2 is YYNGEE. CDR3 bases: TGTGCCAGCAGCGAAGGACAGACGAACACTGAAGCTTTCTTT. It translates to CASSEGQTNTEAFF. The entire variable domain, with the rest obtained from reference TRBV9 and TRBJ1-1, is as follows: DSGVTQTPKHLITATGQRVTLRCSPRSGDLSVYWYQQSLDQGLQFLIQYYNGEERAKGNILERFSAQQFPDLHSELNLSSLELGDSALYFCASSEGQTNTEAFFGQGTRLTVV.

The genes are TRBV6-6 and TRBJ2-7; TRBD1 matches 8 bases. Germline CDR1 MNHNY, CDR2 SVGAGI (reference sequence). The ends lost 7 bases at V and 1 base at J; junction bases unmatched: 3. The length of the CDR3 is 13 residues. The CDR3 nucleotides read TGTGCCAGCACCCGGGACAGGTCCTACGAGCAGTACTTC. Translation gives CASTRDRSYEQYF.

The rearrangement links TRBV4-1 to TRBJ1-2; 7 bases agree with TRBD1. The CDR3 runs to 16 residues. Germline loops: CDR1 MGHRA, CDR2 YSYEKL. V shed 0 bases, J shed 7 bases, and the junction held 11 bases outside the gene matches. CDR3 sequence: CASSQDDRVIGSGYTF. The CDR3, as DNA: TGCGCCAGCAGCCAAGACGACAGGGTGATTGGGTCTGGCTACACCTTC.

The chain is built from TRBV5-1 and TRBJ2-3; no firm D call. V lost 4 bases to trimming and J lost 3 bases, with 9 bases between them. Germline V CDR1 and CDR2: SGHRS, YFSETQ. This CDR3 spans 13 amino acids. CDR3 bases: TGCGCCAGCAGCCCGGAAGGAACAGATACGCAGTATTTT. As protein: CASSPEGTDTQYF. The full variable domain, its missing parts supplied by reference TRBV5-1 and TRBJ2-3, is KAGVTQTPRYLIKTRGQQVTLSCSPISGHRSVSWYQQTPGQGLQFLFEYFSETQRNKGNFPGRFSGRQFSNSRSEMNVSTLELGDSALYLCASSPEGTDTQYFGPGTRLTVL.

The rearrangement joins TRBV6-5 to TRBJ2-5; D not resolved. Trimming cost V 6 bases and J 1 base, with 12 bases left between them. CDR3 length: 14 residues. CDR1 and CDR2 (germline): MNHEY, SVGAGI. CDR3 sequence: CASRATFPQETQYF. The CDR3 bases are TGTGCCAGCAGGGCGACTTTTCCCCAAGAGACCCAGTACTTC.

The chain uses TRBV5-8 and TRBJ2-1, with 7 positions matching TRBD2. The CDR3 contains 13 residues. Germline assignment: CDR1 SGHTS and CDR2 YDEGEE. J lost 10 bases, V lost 4 bases, and 8 bases had no gene match. Here the CDR3 reads CASSGGLGREQFF. DNA of the CDR3: TGTGCCAGCAGCGGAGGACTAGGACGCGAGCAGTTCTTC.

This clone occurred once. This chain uses TRBV5-8 with TRBJ2-4; D may match TRBD1 or TRBD2 (5 bases each). The germline CDR1 and CDR2 sequences are SGHTS and YDEGEE. This CDR3 comprises 12 residues. Trimming left V 0 bases short and J 7 bases short, with 5 bases between. DNA of the CDR3: TGTGCCAGCAGCTTGGGGGGGAACATTCAGTACTTC. Its translation is CASSLGGNIQYF.

This chain connects TRBV5-1 to TRBJ1-1; no clear D. The CDR3 runs 14 residues. Trimming shortened V by 0 bases and J by 0 bases, and 6 bases separated the two germline ends. Germline V lookup: CDR1 SGHRS, CDR2 YFSETQ. CDR3 region: CASSLETLNTEAFF. The CDR3 nucleotides are TGCGCCAGCAGCTTGGAAACCTTGAACACTGAAGCTTTCTTT.

The chain is built from TRBV3-1 (or the pseudogene TRBV3-2) and TRBJ2-1; no clear D gene. Germline V gene lookup returns CDR1 LGHDT and CDR2 YNNKEL (reference sequence). V lost 4 bases and J 7 bases, leaving 8 bases between the germline ends. The CDR3 has 12 amino acids. The CDR3 protein is CASSRLGNEQFF. DNA for the CDR3: TGTGCCAGCAGCCGCCTAGGAAATGAGCAGTTCTTC.

This chain joins TRBV2 and TRBJ1-2; no clear D. Trimming took 8 bases from V and 1 from J, leaving 14 bases between them. Germline CDR1 reads SNHLY; CDR2 reads FYNNEI. The CDR3 consists of 14 residues. CDR3 DNA: TGTGCCAGCGGGTGGGAACACAGTAACTATGGCTACACCTTC. Protein: CASGWEHSNYGYTF.

The chain employs TRBV5-1 and TRBJ2-2; no reliable D call. The CDR3 runs 14 residues. Germline V gene data show CDR1 as SGHRS and CDR2 as YFSETQ. Trimming took off 0 bases at V and 5 bases at J, with 8 bases between the two ends. CDR3 sequence: CASSLEGSTGELFF. The CDR3 DNA is TGCGCCAGCAGCTTGGAGGGATCTACCGGGGAGCTGTTTTTT.

This chain uses TRBV4-2 with TRBJ1-2; D uncertain. CDR1 and CDR2 (germline): LGHNA, YNFKEQ. The CDR3 runs 15 residues. The germline V and J ends were trimmed by 0 bases and 7 bases, with 15 bases remaining between them. For the CDR3, the DNA is TGTGCCAGCAGCCAAGACTTCGGGGATCGGGGTGGCTACACCTTC. Protein: CASSQDFGDRGGYTF.

This clone appeared once. This rearrangement joins TRBV2 to TRBJ1-3; D not certain. Germline V gives CDR1 SNHLY, CDR2 FYNNEI. The germline V and J ends were trimmed by 2 bases and 6 bases, with 8 bases remaining between them. The CDR3 length is 13 residues. The CDR3 nucleotides read TGTGCCAGCAGTGAACTCAACGAAAACACCATATATTTT. Protein: CASSELNENTIYF.

This chain uses TRBV6-5 with TRBJ2-7; D is possibly TRBD1 or TRBD2 (6 bases each). The V gene lost 0 bases and the J gene lost 2 bases, with 11 bases spanning the gap. Germline-derived CDR1 and CDR2 are MNHEY and SVGAGI. The length of the CDR3 is 15 residues. The CDR3 region is CASSYSEGGTYEQYF. In nucleotides, the CDR3 is TGTGCCAGCAGTTACTCGGAGGGGGGAACCTACGAGCAGTACTTC.

V gene TRBV10-3 combines with J gene TRBJ2-7; D remains unclear. Trimming stripped 0 bases from V and 0 bases from J, with 6 bases between. The CDR3 is 14 amino acids. From germline, CDR1 is ENHRY and CDR2 SYGVKD. The CDR3, as DNA: TGTGCCATCAGTGAGTCAAGTCGCTCCTACGAGCAGTACTTC. It is translated as CAISESSRSYEQYF.

This clone was counted only a few times. The V gene is TRBV14, the J gene TRBJ1-6; D call uncertain. The CDR3 consists of 13 residues. In germline, CDR1 is SGHDN, CDR2 FVKESK. V lost 1 base and J lost 8, with 6 bases in between. DNA of the CDR3: TGTGCCAGCAGCCAAGTCGTAGATTCACCCCTCCACTTT. Encoded protein: CASSQVVDSPLHF.

The chain employs TRBV6-6 and TRBJ2-7, with 7 bases identical to TRBD1. This CDR3 spans 16 amino acids. The ends lost 2 bases at V and 7 bases at J; junction bases unmatched: 14. CDR1 is MNHNY, CDR2 SVGAGI, per germline (reference sequence). Here the CDR3 DNA reads TGTGCCAGCAGTTACGCGACAGGGTTAGGCCGGGATGAGCAGTACTTC. As protein: CASSYATGLGRDEQYF.

This chain connects TRBV7-8 to TRBJ1-5; a possible D gene is TRBD1 (6 bases). Germline V gene sequence: CDR1 SGHVS, CDR2 FQNEAQ. The CDR3 contains 16 residues. Deletions cut 2 bases from V and 2 bases from J, with 13 bases between. The CDR3 region has the DNA TGTGCCAGCAGCTTACGGGACATGTCCCGCAATCAGCCCCAGCATTTT. Translated, it gives CASSLRDMSRNQPQHF.

This chain uses TRBV28 with TRBJ2-7, with D perhaps being TRBD1 or TRBD2 (6 bases each). Germline CDR1 and CDR2: MDHEN and SYDVKM. This CDR3 spans 12 amino acids. The V gene lost 6 bases and the J gene lost 4 bases, with 10 bases spanning the gap. The CDR3 protein is CASRRGGYEQYF. CDR3 nucleotide sequence: TGTGCCAGCAGGAGAGGGGGGTACGAGCAGTACTTC.

V usage is TRBV4-2 and J usage is TRBJ2-1; unclear D gene. Germline lookup yields CDR1 LGHNA and CDR2 YNFKEQ. Trimming stripped 0 bases from V and 5 bases from J, with 11 bases between. The CDR3 has 15 residues. CDR3 in DNA: TGTGCCAGCAGCCAAGAAGCGACCAGCCACAATGAGCAGTTCTTC. Translated, it gives CASSQEATSHNEQFF.

This chain uses TRBV2 with TRBJ2-7; TRBD2 aligns across 7 bases. Unmatched junction bases numbered 9, after V lost 7 bases and J lost 6 bases. The CDR3 covers 13 residues. CDR1 is SNHLY, CDR2 FYNNEI, per germline. This CDR3 reads CASTGVGGAEQYF. The CDR3 bases are TGTGCCAGCACTGGGGTGGGAGGGGCCGAGCAGTACTTC. Full variable domain (rest looked up from reference TRBV2 and TRBJ2-7): EPEVTQTPSHQVTQMGQEVILRCVPISNHLYFYWYRQILGQKVEFLVSFYNNEISEKSEIFDDQFSVERPDGSNFTLKIRSTKLEDSAMYFCASTGVGGAEQYFGPGTRLTVT.

The chain employs TRBV5-5 and TRBJ2-2; D gene uncertain. V was pared by 3 bases and J by 0 bases, with 12 bases between. This CDR3 contains 16 residues. CDR1 is SGHKS and CDR2 is YYEKEE in the germline V gene (reference sequence). The CDR3 region has the DNA TGTGCCAGCAGCTCCACAGAGACCGCGAACACCGGGGAGCTGTTTTTT. It codes for CASSSTETANTGELFF.

The J gene is TRBJ2-1, the V gene TRBV7-2, with TRBD2 identical over 8 bases. Looked up from germline, CDR1 is SGHTA and CDR2 is FQGNSA. There are 19 residues in the CDR3. J lost 0 bases, V lost 5 bases, and 15 bases had no gene match. For the CDR3, the DNA is TGTGCCAGCAGCGGAGGGGGACTAGGGTACCTGAGCTCCTACAATGAGCAGTTCTTC. Amino acid sequence: CASSGGGLGYLSSYNEQFF.

This CDR3 reads CASSKQGTNTEAFF. In DNA, the CDR3 is TGCGCCAGCAGTAAACAGGGCACGAACACTGAAGCTTTCTTT. This rearrangement joins TRBV10-1 to TRBJ1-1; maybe TRBD1 (6 bases). The germline gives CDR1 WNHNN, CDR2 SYGVQD (reference sequence). There are 14 residues in the CDR3. The V end was cut by 5 bases, the J end by 1 base, with 11 bases between.

This chain uses TRBV12-3 or TRBV12-4 with TRBJ1-4; D gene ambiguous. The CDR3 spans 13 residues. Trimming removed 6 bases from V and 7 bases from J, with 12 bases in between. The CDR3 sequence: CASSQVPVEKLFF. The CDR3 coding sequence is TGTGCCAGCAGCCAGGTTCCTGTTGAAAAACTGTTTTTT.